This TCR beta chain derives from a study of OX40 agonist ivuxolimab in advanced cancers. The overall study: The dose-escalation cohort was approximately 81% male, with a mean age of around 60 years, ranging roughly 20 to 90. Eligibility admitted prior anti-PD-1, anti-PD-L1 or anti-CTLA-4 therapy; 40% had some. Findings and limits, study-wide: Clonal expansion was among the lowest in partial responders at 0.1-3.0 mg/kg, especially CD8+. Some nonresponders additionally presented with little normalized T-cell clonal expansion.

The V and J ends lost 1 base and 4 bases respectively, with 7 bases between them. The CDR3 runs to 13 residues. In germline, CDR1 is SEHNR, CDR2 FQNEAQ (reference sequence). TCRdb's table, derived via immunoSEQ multiplex PCR, lists solely in-frame clones and lacks some. The sample has tens of thousands of clones; about 89% are singletons. In the case of this clone: The antigen remains undetermined.

V gene TRBV7-9 combines with J gene TRBJ1-2; D possibly corresponds to TRBD1 (5 bases). The sample in question was CD4+ or CD8+ T cells sorted from blood, obtained in a trial of the OX40 agonist ivuxolimab. This sequence originates from an adult with an advanced solid tumor such as melanoma, head and neck, liver or kidney cancer. The CDR3 bases are TGTGCCAGCAGCTTAGGACAGAGCTATGGCTACACCTTC. As protein: CASSLGQSYGYTF.